Below are 4 T cell receptor beta chains sequenced from a single sample in a study of CD8 T cells in Susac syndrome. Random hexamers were used to reverse transcribe an amount of about 0.45 to 1 ug RNA. TCRdb redid the calling of the immunoSEQ multiplex PCR reads with MiXCR, one entry per CDR3 protein. Among approximately 210,000 distinct CDR3 sequences, over 90% were seen once, and the ten largest hold roughly 0.14%. The sequencing sample was made of CD4+ T cells from PBMCs. These receptors all stem from a human donor with Susac syndrome.

The chain uses TRBV10-3 and TRBJ1-1, with 7 bases identical to TRBD1. The V and J ends lost 7 bases and 0 bases, in that order; junction bases with no gene match: 5. In germline, CDR1 is ENHRY, CDR2 SYGVKD. The CDR3 is made up of 14 amino acids. CDR3 DNA: TGTGCCATCAAAGGGGGCGGCTTGAACACTGAAGCTTTCTTT. It translates to CAIKGGGLNTEAFF.

The V call is TRBV7-2, the J call TRBJ2-5; 9 bases match TRBD2. The CDR3 covers 16 residues. J gave up 0 bases and V 3 bases, and 5 bases lay outside the gene matches. Germline CDR1 is SGHTA and CDR2 is FQGNSA. This chain's CDR3 is CASSLGGGANQETQYF. The CDR3 bases are TGTGCCAGCAGCTTGGGCGGGGGGGCCAACCAAGAGACCCAGTACTTC.

This chain joins TRBV7-2 and TRBJ2-1; D may be TRBD2 (7 bases). The germline V gene has CDR1 SGHTA and CDR2 FQGNSA. The length of the CDR3 is 15 residues. The V end lost 3 bases, the J end lost 5 bases, and 14 bases lay between the germline ends. The CDR3: CASSFRSGGNNEQFF. CDR3 sequence (DNA): TGTGCCAGCAGCTTCAGATCGGGGGGCAACAATGAGCAGTTCTTC.

The chain recombines TRBV15 with TRBJ2-7, with 7 bases matching TRBD1. This CDR3 is 11 amino acids long. Trimming took 5 bases from V and 7 from J; bases not matched to a gene: 2. CDR1 and CDR2 from the germline V gene are LNHNV and YYDKDF (reference sequence). This CDR3 reads CATSQTGEQYF. DNA for the CDR3: TGTGCCACCAGCCAGACAGGGGAGCAGTACTTC.